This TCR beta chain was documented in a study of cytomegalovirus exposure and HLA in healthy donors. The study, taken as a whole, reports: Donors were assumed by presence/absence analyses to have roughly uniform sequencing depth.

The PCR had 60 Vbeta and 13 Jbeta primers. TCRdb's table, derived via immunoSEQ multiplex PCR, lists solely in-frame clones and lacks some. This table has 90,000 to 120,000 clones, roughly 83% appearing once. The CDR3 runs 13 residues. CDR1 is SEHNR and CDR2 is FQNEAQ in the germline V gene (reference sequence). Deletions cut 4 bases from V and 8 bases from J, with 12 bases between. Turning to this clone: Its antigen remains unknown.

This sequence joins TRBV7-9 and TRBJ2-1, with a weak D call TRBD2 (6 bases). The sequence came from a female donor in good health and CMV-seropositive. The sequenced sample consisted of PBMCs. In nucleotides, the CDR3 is TGTGCCAGCAGCTCACTAGCTCGGGATGAGCAGTTCTTC. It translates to CASSSLARDEQFF. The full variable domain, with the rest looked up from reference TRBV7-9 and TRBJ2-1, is DTGVSQNPRHKITKRGQNVTFRCDPISEHNRLYWYRQTLGQGPEFLTYFQNEAQLEKSRLLSDRFSAERPKGSFSTLEIQRTEQGDSAMYLCASSSLARDEQFFGPGTRLTVL.